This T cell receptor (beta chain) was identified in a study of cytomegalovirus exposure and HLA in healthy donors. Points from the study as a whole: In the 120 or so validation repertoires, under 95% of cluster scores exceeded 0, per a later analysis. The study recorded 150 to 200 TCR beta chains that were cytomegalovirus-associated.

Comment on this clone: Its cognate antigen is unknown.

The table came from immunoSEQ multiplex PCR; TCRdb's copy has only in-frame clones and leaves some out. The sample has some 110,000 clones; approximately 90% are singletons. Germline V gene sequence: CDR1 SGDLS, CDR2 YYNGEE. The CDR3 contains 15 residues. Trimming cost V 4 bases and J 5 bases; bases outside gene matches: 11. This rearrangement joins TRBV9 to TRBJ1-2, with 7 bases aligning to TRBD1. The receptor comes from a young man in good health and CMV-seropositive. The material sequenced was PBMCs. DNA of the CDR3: TGTGCCAGCAGCCCAATGACAGGGAATCTTTATGGCTACACCTTC. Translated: CASSPMTGNLYGYTF.